The next 17 T cell receptor beta chains were all read from a single sample in a study of Ad26.COV2.S vaccination and SARS-CoV-2 variants. The table came from immunoSEQ multiplex PCR; TCRdb's copy has only in-frame clones and leaves some out. Of around 250,000 clones listed, roughly 89% are singletons. The treatment: some 20 received Ad26.COV2.S at low or high dose, single or two shots; a few received placebo; per-sample allocation not given. Sampling was performed 63 days after the first vaccine or placebo injection. This specimen was peripheral blood, taken in a trial of Ad26.COV2.S vaccine versus placebo. These receptors came from a person aged 18-60 years who received the Ad26.COV2.S COVID-19 vaccine or a placebo.

The chain has TRBV9 and TRBJ2-2, with D perhaps TRBD1 (5 bases). CDR1 SGDLS and CDR2 YYNGEE come from the germline V gene. V lost 4 bases and J 4 bases, leaving 14 bases between the germline ends. CDR3 size: 15 residues. CDR3 sequence reads: CASSSRRQLTGELFF. CDR3 in DNA: TGTGCCAGCAGCTCCCGCCGACAGCTCACCGGGGAGCTGTTTTTT. Drawing the rest from reference TRBV9 and TRBJ2-2, the complete variable domain is DSGVTQTPKHLITATGQRVTLRCSPRSGDLSVYWYQQSLDQGLQFLIQYYNGEERAKGNILERFSAQQFPDLHSELNLSSLELGDSALYFCASSSRRQLTGELFFGEGSRLTVL.

The gene calls are TRBV6-5 and TRBJ1-4; 9 nucleotides line up with TRBD1. The CDR3 sequence is 14 residues long. Germline trimming cut 6 bases from V and 8 bases from J; bases unmatched to any gene: 7. CDR1 is MNHEY and CDR2 is SVGAGI in the germline V gene. CDR3 sequence (DNA): TGTGCCAGCAGACAGGGGGCGCGTGGGGAAAAACTGTTTTTT. Translated, it gives CASRQGARGEKLFF.

Worth noting for this clone: One end of the junction fails to match germline, which may point to a read error. V gene TRBV27 combines with J gene TRBJ2-1, with D perhaps TRBD2 (6 bases). The CDR3 is 12 amino acids. Germline CDR1 reads MNHEY; CDR2 reads SMNVEV (reference sequence). The CDR3 nucleotides read TGTGCCAGCAGTTCCCGACTAGGTGAAGAGGTCTTC. Translated, it gives CASSSRLGEEVF.

V and J are TRBV6-5 and TRBJ1-6, with no clear D. V dropped 8 bases and J dropped 7 bases, with 12 bases sitting between them. The CDR3 is made up of 13 amino acids. The germline gives CDR1 MNHEY, CDR2 SVGAGI. CDR3: CASHLEVNSPLHF. CDR3 sequence (DNA): TGTGCCAGCCACTTGGAGGTCAATTCACCCCTCCACTTT.

The J gene is TRBJ1-1, the V gene TRBV4-2; possibly TRBD1 for D (5 bases). This CDR3 contains 15 residues. Germline V gene data show CDR1 as LGHNA and CDR2 as YNFKEQ. V lost 4 bases to trimming and J lost 0 bases, with 12 bases between them. CDR3 in amino acids: CASSLSGNMNTEAFF. The CDR3 region has the DNA TGTGCCAGCAGCCTATCAGGGAACATGAACACTGAAGCTTTCTTT.

The chain employs TRBV3-1 (or the pseudogene TRBV3-2) and TRBJ2-1; 7 bases fit TRBD2. V lost 3 bases, J lost 3 bases, and 8 bases stayed unmatched. The CDR3 extends over 16 amino acids. Germline CDR1 LGHDT, CDR2 YNNKEL (reference sequence). CDR3 protein: CASSQSLAVYYNEQFF. In DNA form, the CDR3 reads TGTGCCAGCAGCCAGAGTCTAGCGGTTTACTACAATGAGCAGTTCTTC.

This clone was seen a single time. The J gene is TRBJ1-2, the V gene TRBV24-1; D gene uncertain. The V end was cut by 4 bases, the J end by 4 bases, with 18 bases between. Germline CDR1 and CDR2: KGHDR and SFDVKD. This CDR3 is built from 16 residues. This CDR3 is CATSDPDFRRGYGYTF. The CDR3 DNA sequence: TGTGCCACCAGTGACCCGGACTTCCGAAGAGGCTATGGCTACACCTTC.

The V call is TRBV10-1, the J call TRBJ2-2; 13 positions agree with TRBD2. Looked up from germline, CDR1 is WNHNN and CDR2 is SYGVQD (reference sequence). Trimming at V came to 2 bases and at J to 4 bases, leaving 4 bases not matched to a gene. The length of the CDR3 is 17 residues. The CDR3 sequence is CASSEGLAGVLTGELFF. The CDR3 DNA sequence: TGCGCCAGCAGTGAGGGACTAGCGGGGGTACTCACCGGGGAGCTGTTTTTT.

The table lists this clone with a few counts. V usage is TRBV7-3 and J usage is TRBJ2-1; 8 nucleotides align to TRBD1. CDR3 length: 14 residues. V lost 5 bases and J lost 5; bases outside the gene matches: 5. Germline CDR1 reads SGHTA; CDR2 reads FQGTGA. DNA of the CDR3: TGTGCCAGCAGCCCCGGACAGGGCCACAATGAGCAGTTCTTC. Its protein is CASSPGQGHNEQFF. The full variable domain, completed using reference TRBV7-3 and TRBJ2-1, is GAGVSQTPSNKVTEKGKYVELRCDPISGHTALYWYRQSLGQGPEFLIYFQGTGAADDSGLPNDRFFAVRPEGSVSTLKIQRTERGDSAVYLCASSPGQGHNEQFFGPGTRLTVL.

The rearrangement joins TRBV19 to TRBJ2-3; D may be TRBD1 (6 bases). This CDR3 region has 15 residues. The germline V and J ends were trimmed by 5 bases and 1 base, with 13 bases remaining between them. Germline-derived CDR1 and CDR2 are LNHDA and SQIVND (reference sequence). The CDR3 DNA sequence: TGTGCCAGTAGTTCCCGACAGGAGCGCACAGATACGCAGTATTTT. Encoded protein: CASSSRQERTDTQYF. Full variable domain (rest looked up from reference TRBV19 and TRBJ2-3): DGGITQSPKYLFRKEGQNVTLSCEQNLNHDAMYWYRQDPGQGLRLIYYSQIVNDFQKGDIAEGYSVSREKKESFPLTVTSAQKNPTAFYLCASSSRQERTDTQYFGPGTRLTVL.

The chain employs TRBV27 and TRBJ1-1; the D is unclear. Trimming pared 2 bases from V and 0 bases from J, leaving 7 bases between. This CDR3 comprises 14 residues. Per germline, CDR1 MNHEY and CDR2 SMNVEV (reference sequence). The CDR3 bases are TGTGCCAGCAGTTTAGGAGGGATGAACACTGAAGCTTTCTTT. Protein: CASSLGGMNTEAFF.

The chain joins TRBV27 to TRBJ2-2, with 9 positions matching TRBD2. The CDR3 runs to 16 residues. Losses at the gene ends were 9 bases for V and 1 base for J; bases not matched to a gene: 9. Germline CDR1 and CDR2: MNHEY and SMNVEV (reference sequence). CDR3 DNA sequence: TGTGCCAGGAAGTTGGGACTAGCTCAGAACACCGGGGAGCTGTTTTTT. Its protein is CARKLGLAQNTGELFF.

J is TRBJ2-7 and V is TRBV4-3; D not certain. The CDR3 has 14 residues. Germline CDR1 reads LGHNA; CDR2 reads YSLEER. Trimming pared 4 bases from V and 1 base from J, leaving 11 bases between. DNA for the CDR3: TGCGCCAGCAGCCGCGATTTGGGGTCCTACGAGCAGTACTTC. This translates into CASSRDLGSYEQYF.

The chain combines TRBV10-3 with TRBJ1-5; D ambiguous. The germline V gene has CDR1 ENHRY and CDR2 SYGVKD. V lost 0 bases, J lost 2 bases, and 5 bases lay in between. This CDR3 comprises 14 residues. The CDR3 bases are TGTGCCATCAGTGAGTCTGGGGGCAATCAGCCCCAGCATTTT. Its translation: CAISESGGNQPQHF.

The V gene is TRBV6-4, the J gene TRBJ2-2; D is tentatively TRBD1 or TRBD2 (5 bases each). The V gene lost 9 bases and the J gene lost 1 base, with 9 bases spanning the gap. CDR1 is MRHNA, CDR2 SNTAGT, per germline. The CDR3 contains 13 residues. The CDR3 nucleotides are TGTGCCAGTCCGGGACGGAACACCGGGGAGCTGTTTTTT. Its translation: CASPGRNTGELFF.

A single count supports this clone. The V and J genes are TRBV7-2 and TRBJ2-7; tentative D call: TRBD2 (5 bases). The germline V gene encodes CDR1 SGHTA and CDR2 FQGNSA. The CDR3 is made up of 14 amino acids. V dropped 1 base and J dropped 2 bases, with 9 bases sitting between them. The chain's CDR3 is CASSLVGAAYEQYF. DNA for the CDR3: TGTGCCAGCAGCTTAGTGGGAGCCGCCTACGAGCAGTACTTC.

J is TRBJ1-2 and V is TRBV7-2; D gene unclear. CDR1 is SGHTA, CDR2 FQGNSA, per germline. V was trimmed by 1 base and J by 8 bases, leaving 17 bases between them. The CDR3 sequence is 15 residues long. CDR3 loop: CASSLVSWAREGYTF. The CDR3 DNA is TGTGCCAGCAGCTTAGTTTCCTGGGCTCGGGAGGGCTACACCTTC. The whole variable domain, filled in from reference TRBV7-2 and TRBJ1-2, reads GAGVSQSPSNKVTEKGKDVELRCDPISGHTALYWYRQSLGQGLEFLIYFQGNSAPDKSGLPSDRFSAERTGGSVSTLTIQRTQQEDSAVYLCASSLVSWAREGYTFGSGTRLTVV.